The present TCR beta chain was sequenced within a study of shared clonotypes between healthy human individuals. Study-wide context: Sampling drew on donors who were a couple of women and a few men aged 18 to 49. Each donor had three CD4 naive, three CD4 memory, two CD8 naive and one CD8 memory plate.

CD8 cells regarded as naive lacked CD45RO, were positively chosen for CCR7, and omitted terminally differentiated effector memory CD45RA+ cells. Using about 220 ng DNA, 30,000 to 35,000 T cell genomes, the sorted-subset replicate PCRs were run. Sequenced by immunoSEQ multiplex PCR; TCRdb stores in-frame clones only, minus some. Of some 2,000,000 clones detected, about 94% appear once; the ten largest clones hold 1% to 1.3%. CDR3 length equals 16 residues. Germline V lookup: CDR1 LGHNA, CDR2 YSLEER. V gave up 4 bases and J gave up 7 bases; unmatched junction bases: 13. This clonotype was obtained from a man between 18 and 35 years old in good health. This chain uses TRBV4-3 with TRBJ2-1, with 7 bases identical to TRBD1. Sequenced sample: naive CD8+ T cells sorted from blood. The CDR3 here is CASSRVTGIAENEQFF. The CDR3 nucleotides are TGCGCCAGCAGCCGGGTGACAGGGATTGCGGAGAATGAGCAGTTCTTC.